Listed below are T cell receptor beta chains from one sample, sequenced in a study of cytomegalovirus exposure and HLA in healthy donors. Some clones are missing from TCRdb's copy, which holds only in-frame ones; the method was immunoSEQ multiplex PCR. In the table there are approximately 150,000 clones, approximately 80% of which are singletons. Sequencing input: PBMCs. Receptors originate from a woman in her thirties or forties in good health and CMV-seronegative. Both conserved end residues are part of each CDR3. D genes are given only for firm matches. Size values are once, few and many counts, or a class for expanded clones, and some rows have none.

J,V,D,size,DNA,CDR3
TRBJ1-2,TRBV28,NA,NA,TGTGCCAGCAGTTTAACCCCCGCGGGACACTATGGCTACACCTTC,CASSLTPAGHYGYTF
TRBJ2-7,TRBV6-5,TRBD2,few,TGTGCCAGCAGTTACTCTGGCGGGAGGGCATTCTACGAGCAGTACTTC,CASSYSGGRAFYEQYF
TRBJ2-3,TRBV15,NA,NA,TGTGCCACCAGCAGAGGGAGGGCCACAGATACGCAGTATTTT,CATSRGRATDTQYF
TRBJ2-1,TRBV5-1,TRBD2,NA,TGCGCCAGCAGCCTCACTAGCGGGGGGGCTGGGGAGCAGTTCTTC,CASSLTSGGAGEQFF
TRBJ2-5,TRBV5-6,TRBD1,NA,TGTGCCAGCAGCCGGGACAGGGCAGAGACCCAGTACTTC,CASSRDRAETQYF
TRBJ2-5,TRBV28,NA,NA,TGTGCCAGCAGTTTAAGACAGTTCAGGGAGACCCAGTACTTC,CASSLRQFRETQYF
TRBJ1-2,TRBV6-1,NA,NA,TGTGCCAGCAGTGACCGACAGAAGTTCTATGGCTACACCTTC,CASSDRQKFYGYTF
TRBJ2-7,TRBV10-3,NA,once,TGTGCCACCGGGGAGGGGGACTACGAGCAGTACTTC,CATGEGDYEQYF
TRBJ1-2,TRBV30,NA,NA,TGTGCCTGGAGGGGGGCATTGGGGGGCTACACCTTC,CAWRGALGGYTF
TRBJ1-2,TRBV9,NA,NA,TGTGCCAGCAGCGTAGCACAGGATTATGGCTACACCTTC,CASSVAQDYGYTF
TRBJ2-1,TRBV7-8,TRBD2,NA,TGTGCCAGCAGCTTAAATCCCGACAGACCCTCTAGCGGGAGGGCTTACAATGAGCAGTTCTTC,CASSLNPDRPSSGRAYNEQFF
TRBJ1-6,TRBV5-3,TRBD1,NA,TGTGCCAGAAGCTTGTGGGACAGGGCCTGGACACCCCTCCACTTT,CARSLWDRAWTPLHF
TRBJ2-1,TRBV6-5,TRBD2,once,TGTGCCAGCACCGACATAGCGGGAGGGTATGAGCAGTTCTTC,CASTDIAGGYEQFF
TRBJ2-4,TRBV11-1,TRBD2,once,TGTGCCAGCAGCACTAGCGGGTTCCCAGACGGGACTAGCCCTTACATTCAGTACTTC,CASSTSGFPDGTSPYIQYF
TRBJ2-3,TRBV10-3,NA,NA,TGTGCCATCTCAAGGGCTAGCGTCACAGATACGCAGTATTTT,CAISRASVTDTQYF